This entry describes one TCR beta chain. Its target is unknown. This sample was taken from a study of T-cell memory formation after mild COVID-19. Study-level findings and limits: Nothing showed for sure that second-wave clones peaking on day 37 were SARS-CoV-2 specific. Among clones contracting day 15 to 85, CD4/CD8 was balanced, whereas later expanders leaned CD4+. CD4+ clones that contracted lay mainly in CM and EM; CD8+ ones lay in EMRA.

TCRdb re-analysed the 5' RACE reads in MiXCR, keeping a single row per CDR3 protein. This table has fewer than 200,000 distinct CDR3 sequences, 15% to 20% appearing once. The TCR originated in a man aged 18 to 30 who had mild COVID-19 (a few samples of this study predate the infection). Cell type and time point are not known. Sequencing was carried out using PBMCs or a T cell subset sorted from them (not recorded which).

CDR3 residues: CASSLVLAGSTDTQYF. As DNA, the CDR3 is TGTGCCAGCAGCTTAGTACTAGCGGGGAGCACAGATACGCAGTATTTT. The J gene is TRBJ2-3, the V gene TRBV7-9, with TRBD2 matching 10 bases. This CDR3 has 16 amino acids. Germline V gives CDR1 SEHNR, CDR2 FQNEAQ (reference sequence). The junction had 1 base not matched to a gene; V was cut back by 1 base and J by 0 bases. The variable domain in full, with the rest retrieved from reference TRBV7-9 and TRBJ2-3, is DTGVSQNPRHKITKRGQNVTFRCDPISEHNRLYWYRQTLGQGPEFLTYFQNEAQLEKSRLLSDRFSAERPKGSFSTLEIQRTEQGDSAMYLCASSLVLAGSTDTQYFGPGTRLTVL.